This is a list of T cell receptor beta chains from one sample in a study of human T cells and chemical hapten exposure. TCRdb re-called the RACE reads with MiXCR, one entry per CDR3 protein. The data contain approximately 260,000 distinct CDR3 sequences, around 7% of them singletons. Sequencing used whole blood, obtained in connection with sensitization to the hapten diphenylcyclopropenone (DPC). The receptors come from a man younger than 30 with alopecia areata. Some clones in this sample may be carry-over from other donors' samples. The CDR3 runs from the conserved cysteine through the conserved F or W. The D gene is left open where the match is weak. The size entry is marked missing in some rows and otherwise reads once, few, many or a size class.

V: TRBV12-3/TRBV12-4
size: many
D: NA
J: TRBJ2-2
CDR3: CASSPWARTGELFF
DNA: TGTGCCAGCAGTCCATGGGCGAGGACCGGGGAGCTGTTTTTT

V: TRBV4-1
size: many
D: NA
J: TRBJ2-7
CDR3: CASSQDLGGYEQYF
DNA: TGCGCCAGCAGCCAAGACCTGGGAGGATACGAGCAGTACTTC

V: TRBV12-3/TRBV12-4
size: few
D: NA
J: TRBJ2-5
CDR3: CASTLAGGTQYF
DNA: TGTGCCAGCACCCTTGCGGGTGGGACCCAGTACTTC

V: TRBV9
size: NA
D: TRBD1
J: TRBJ2-3
CDR3: CASSTSFGQGTDTQYF
DNA: TGTGCCAGCAGCACCTCCTTCGGACAGGGCACAGATACGCAGTATTTT

V: TRBV20-1
size: few
D: NA
J: TRBJ1-6
CDR3: CSAGESSYNSPLHF
DNA: TGCAGTGCGGGAGAAAGCTCCTATAATTCACCCCTCCACTTT

V: TRBV29-1
size: many
D: NA
J: TRBJ2-3
CDR3: CSVEEGPDTQYF
DNA: TGCAGCGTTGAAGAAGGCCCCGATACGCAGTATTTT

V: TRBV4-3
size: NA
D: NA
J: TRBJ1-2
CDR3: CASSQGVLSNYGYTF
DNA: TGCGCCAGCAGCCAAGGGGTCCTATCTAACTATGGCTACACCTTC

V: TRBV28
size: many
D: NA
J: TRBJ2-3
CDR3: CASKGGPRDTQYF
DNA: TGTGCCAGCAAAGGGGGGCCGCGAGATACGCAGTATTTT

V: TRBV12-3/TRBV12-4
size: few
D: NA
J: TRBJ2-5
CDR3: CASRSSLETQYF
DNA: TGTGCCAGCAGGTCTTCACTTGAGACCCAGTACTTC

V: TRBV4-3
size: NA
D: TRBD1
J: TRBJ2-7
CDR3: CASSQGQGGAYEQYF
DNA: TGCGCCAGCAGCCAAGGACAGGGGGGAGCCTACGAGCAGTACTTC

V: TRBV20-1
size: few
D: NA
J: TRBJ2-3
CDR3: CSARPDQRYTQYF
DNA: TGCAGTGCTAGACCCGACCAGCGTTATACGCAGTATTTT

V: TRBV4-1
size: few
D: NA
J: TRBJ1-3
CDR3: CASRPADSGNTIYF
DNA: TGCGCCAGCAGACCCGCCGACTCTGGAAACACCATATATTTT

V: TRBV20-1
size: few
D: NA
J: TRBJ1-6
CDR3: CSAIPAGFNSPLHF
DNA: TGCAGTGCTATCCCCGCAGGGTTTAATTCACCCCTCCACTTT

V: TRBV7-9
size: few
D: NA
J: TRBJ2-7
CDR3: CASSLTGGPLYEQYF
DNA: TGTGCCAGCAGCTTAACCGGGGGGCCTCTCTACGAGCAGTACTTC

V: TRBV6-5
size: few
D: NA
J: TRBJ1-4
CDR3: CASSYSRQNEKLFF
DNA: TGTGCCAGCAGTTACTCAAGACAGAATGAAAAACTGTTTTTT

V: TRBV6-2/TRBV6-3
size: many
D: NA
J: TRBJ2-1
CDR3: CASSDRDSRRSYNEQFF
DNA: TGTGCCAGCAGTGACCGGGACTCCCGACGCTCCTACAATGAGCAGTTCTTC

V: TRBV6-5
size: NA
D: TRBD1
J: TRBJ1-6
CDR3: CASSRSGTGMSPLHF
DNA: TGTGCCAGCAGTAGATCCGGGACAGGGATGTCACCCCTCCACTTT

V: TRBV7-2
size: NA
D: NA
J: TRBJ2-5
CDR3: CASSLDIGLRETQYF
DNA: TGTGCCAGCAGCTTAGATATAGGGTTAAGAGAGACCCAGTACTTC

V: TRBV6-5
size: NA
D: TRBD1
J: TRBJ1-5
CDR3: CASRSTGGNQPQHF
DNA: TGTGCCAGCAGATCCACAGGGGGCAATCAGCCCCAGCATTTT

V: TRBV20-1
size: few
D: NA
J: TRBJ2-2
CDR3: CSASRGTTGELFF
DNA: TGCAGTGCTAGCAGGGGAACGACCGGGGAGCTGTTTTTT

V: TRBV28
size: many
D: NA
J: TRBJ1-4
CDR3: CASIAKGVEKLFF
DNA: TGTGCCAGCATCGCGAAGGGGGTGGAAAAACTGTTTTTT

V: TRBV6-1
size: NA
D: NA
J: TRBJ2-7
CDR3: CASSEAGPYEQYF
DNA: TGTGCCAGCAGTGAAGCGGGGCCCTACGAGCAGTACTTC

V: TRBV25-1
size: many
D: NA
J: TRBJ1-3
CDR3: CASSLRVTDTIYF
DNA: TGTGCCAGCAGTCTCAGGGTAACGGACACCATATATTTT

V: TRBV20-1
size: few
D: NA
J: TRBJ1-2
CDR3: CSARRPRATLDYGYTF
DNA: TGCAGTGCTAGAAGGCCTAGGGCGACATTGGACTATGGCTACACCTTC

V: TRBV7-9
size: NA
D: NA
J: TRBJ1-2
CDR3: CASRFSNTSYGYTF
DNA: TGTGCCAGCAGGTTTTCTAACACCTCCTATGGCTACACCTTC

V: TRBV9
size: NA
D: NA
J: TRBJ1-1
CDR3: CASSALVRDTEAFF
DNA: TGTGCCAGCAGCGCCTTAGTCCGTGACACTGAAGCTTTCTTT

V: TRBV12-3/TRBV12-4
size: few
D: TRBD1
J: TRBJ1-4
CDR3: CASSFLYRDRGNEKLFF
DNA: TGTGCCAGCAGTTTTTTATACCGGGACAGGGGTAATGAAAAACTGTTTTTT

V: TRBV28
size: few
D: NA
J: TRBJ1-1
CDR3: CASSFTYRTPSWEAFF
DNA: TGTGCCAGCAGTTTTACGTACAGGACACCAAGCTGGGAAGCTTTCTTT

V: TRBV3-1
size: NA
D: NA
J: TRBJ2-3
CDR3: CASSPGKGGRFLTDTQYF
DNA: TGTGCCAGCAGCCCAGGCAAGGGGGGCCGATTTCTCACAGATACGCAGTATTTT

V: TRBV29-1
size: NA
D: TRBD1
J: TRBJ2-7
CDR3: CSVEIQGAGQYF
DNA: TGCAGCGTTGAAATTCAGGGGGCGGGGCAGTACTTC

V: TRBV5-1
size: few
D: TRBD1
J: TRBJ2-5
CDR3: CASSFLQGAPGETQYF
DNA: TGCGCCAGCAGCTTTCTACAGGGGGCCCCTGGAGAGACCCAGTACTTC

V: TRBV9
size: few
D: NA
J: TRBJ2-3
CDR3: CASSPQGPDTQYF
DNA: TGTGCCAGCAGCCCCCAGGGGCCAGATACGCAGTATTTT

V: TRBV20-1
size: many
D: NA
J: TRBJ2-3
CDR3: CSAKGRNRTPTDTQYF
DNA: TGCAGTGCTAAAGGGCGTAATCGAACCCCCACAGATACGCAGTATTTT

V: TRBV7-9
size: many
D: TRBD1
J: TRBJ2-1
CDR3: CASSSWDRGLGNEQFF
DNA: TGTGCCAGCAGCTCATGGGACAGGGGGCTAGGCAATGAGCAGTTCTTC

V: TRBV29-1
size: NA
D: NA
J: TRBJ2-7
CDR3: CSVVHGYEQYF
DNA: TGCAGCGTTGTACATGGATACGAGCAGTACTTC

V: TRBV4-3
size: few
D: NA
J: TRBJ2-2
CDR3: CASSQEEAGELFF
DNA: TGCGCCAGCAGCCAAGAGGAAGCCGGGGAGCTGTTTTTT

V: TRBV25-1
size: few
D: TRBD1
J: TRBJ2-7
CDR3: CARRQGSNEQYF
DNA: TGTGCCAGGAGACAGGGGTCGAACGAGCAGTACTTC

V: TRBV25-1
size: NA
D: NA
J: TRBJ2-1
CDR3: CASSHYGGVNEQFF
DNA: TGTGCCAGCAGTCACTACGGAGGGGTCAATGAGCAGTTCTTC

V: TRBV10-3
size: few
D: NA
J: TRBJ1-5
CDR3: CAISESRGGQPQHF
DNA: TGTGCCATCAGTGAGAGCAGGGGCGGCCAGCCCCAGCATTTT

V: TRBV11-2
size: NA
D: NA
J: TRBJ1-1
CDR3: CASSPLAVLTPMNTEAFF
DNA: TGTGCCAGCAGCCCCCTGGCAGTTTTAACGCCAATGAACACTGAAGCTTTCTTT

V: TRBV6-1
size: few
D: TRBD1
J: TRBJ1-1
CDR3: CASRGQGLNTEAFF
DNA: TGTGCCAGCAGAGGACAGGGTCTGAACACTGAAGCTTTCTTT

V: TRBV6-2/TRBV6-3
size: NA
D: NA
J: TRBJ2-7
CDR3: CASSYSDNYEQYF
DNA: TGTGCCAGCAGTTACTCCGACAACTACGAGCAGTACTTC

V: TRBV28
size: NA
D: TRBD1
J: TRBJ2-7
CDR3: CASSPPGQGSSYEQYF
DNA: TGTGCCAGCAGTCCCCCGGGACAGGGAAGTTCCTACGAGCAGTACTTC

V: TRBV7-9
size: NA
D: NA
J: TRBJ1-1
CDR3: CASSSTALYTEAFF
DNA: TGTGCCAGCAGCTCGACAGCTCTATACACTGAAGCTTTCTTT

V: TRBV7-3
size: few
D: TRBD2
J: TRBJ2-1
CDR3: CASSSSAGGYNEQFF
DNA: TGTGCCAGCAGCTCGTCAGCGGGGGGCTACAATGAGCAGTTCTTC

V: TRBV7-6
size: many
D: NA
J: TRBJ1-1
CDR3: CASSPHRLNTEAFF
DNA: TGTGCCAGCAGCCCCCACCGGTTGAACACTGAAGCTTTCTTT